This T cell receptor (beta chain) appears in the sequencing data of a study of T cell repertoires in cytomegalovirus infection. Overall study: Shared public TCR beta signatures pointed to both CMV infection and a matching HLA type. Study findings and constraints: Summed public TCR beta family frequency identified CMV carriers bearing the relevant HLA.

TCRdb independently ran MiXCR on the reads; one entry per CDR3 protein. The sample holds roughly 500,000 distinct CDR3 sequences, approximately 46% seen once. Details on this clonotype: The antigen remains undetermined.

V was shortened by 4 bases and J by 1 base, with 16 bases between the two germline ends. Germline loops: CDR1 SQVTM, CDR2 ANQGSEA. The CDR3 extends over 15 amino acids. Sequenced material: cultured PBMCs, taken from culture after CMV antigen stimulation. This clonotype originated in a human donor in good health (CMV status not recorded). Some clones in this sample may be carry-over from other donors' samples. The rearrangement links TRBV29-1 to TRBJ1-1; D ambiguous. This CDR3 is CSVALAGWRNTEAFF. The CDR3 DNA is TGCAGCGTTGCCCTCGCGGGATGGAGGAACACTGAAGCTTTCTTT.